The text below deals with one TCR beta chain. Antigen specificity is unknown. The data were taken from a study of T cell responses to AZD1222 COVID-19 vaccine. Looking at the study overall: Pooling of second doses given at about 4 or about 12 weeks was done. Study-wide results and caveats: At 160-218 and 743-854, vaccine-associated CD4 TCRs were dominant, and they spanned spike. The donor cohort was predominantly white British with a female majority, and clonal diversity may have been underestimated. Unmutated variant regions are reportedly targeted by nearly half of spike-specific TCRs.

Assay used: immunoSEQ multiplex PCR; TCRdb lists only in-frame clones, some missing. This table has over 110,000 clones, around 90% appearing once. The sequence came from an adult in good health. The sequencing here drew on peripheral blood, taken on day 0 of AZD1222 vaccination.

The CDR3 is CASSPGLAGDGNEQYF. DNA of the CDR3: TGTGCCAGCTCACCGGGGCTAGCGGGAGATGGCAACGAGCAGTACTTC. The J gene is TRBJ2-7, the V gene TRBV18; 10 bases are shared with TRBD2. The V gene end was trimmed by 3 bases and the J gene end by 5 bases; junction bases not matched to a gene: 10. Germline CDR1 and CDR2: KGHSH and LQKENI. The CDR3 runs 16 residues.